Each of the 12 T cell receptor beta chains below was sequenced from the same sample in a study of regulatory T cells in long-lasting Graves disease. Through Arm-PCR of CDR3 regions and iRepertoire HTBI primers, TCR beta libraries were built. TCRdb reprocessed the multiplex PCR reads via MiXCR and lists one record per CDR3 protein. The data hold some 450,000 distinct CDR3 sequences, with 16% observed a single time. Time point described: newly diagnosed GD, antithyroid drugs for less than 3 months. There was RNA extracted from PBMCs, and the TCR library was made from it. These data also featured in a second study, about T cells in Graves' hyperthyroidism and ophthalmopathy.

Sequencing was performed on peripheral blood mononuclear cells (PBMCs), taken at new diagnosis, from a patient treated with antithyroid drugs. These TCRs come from a woman aged 25 to 39 with Graves disease.

This chain uses TRBV27 with TRBJ2-1, with D possibly being TRBD1 (6 bases). Germline V CDR1 and CDR2: MNHEY, SMNVEV (reference sequence). This CDR3 has 16 amino acids. V was trimmed by 5 bases and J by 2 bases, leaving 16 bases between them. CDR3 DNA sequence: TGTGCCAGCAGTCCAAACGGACAGCCTACCTACAATGAGCAGTTCTTC. Translated, it gives CASSPNGQPTYNEQFF.

This clonotype was counted many times. The V call is TRBV6-5, the J call TRBJ2-7; a possible D gene is TRBD2 (6 bases). The CDR3 covers 15 residues. The germline V gene encodes CDR1 MNHEY and CDR2 SVGAGI. V was cut by 2 bases and J by 4 bases, with 15 bases left in between. CDR3 DNA: TGTGCCAGCAGTTACGGGGGACTTCCCAGGTACGAGCAGTACTTC. Translating gives CASSYGGLPRYEQYF.

This clonotype has at least ten counts. V and J are TRBV6-5 and TRBJ1-5, with D unresolved. V lost 0 bases and J lost 2, with 5 bases in between. Per the germline V gene, CDR1 is MNHEY and CDR2 is SVGAGI. The CDR3 loop spans 14 amino acids. This CDR3 is CASSYSNGNQPQHF. CDR3 bases: TGTGCCAGCAGTTACTCGAACGGCAATCAGCCCCAGCATTTT.

This chain uses TRBV6-2 or TRBV6-3 with TRBJ1-1, with D tentatively TRBD1 (6 bases). The V gene's germline CDR1 is MNHEY and CDR2 SVGEGT. The CDR3 runs to 16 residues. The V gene lost 5 bases and the J gene lost 3 bases, with 19 bases spanning the gap. For the CDR3, the DNA is TGTGCCAGCAGTGAAGTGGGCGGGGGGCAGGACACTGAAGCTTTCTTT. Protein sequence: CASSEVGGGQDTEAFF.

The chain's CDR3 is CSARDGGGGTEAFF. The DNA for the CDR3 is TGCAGTGCTAGAGATGGGGGGGGTGGTACTGAAGCTTTCTTT. The V gene is TRBV20-1, the J gene TRBJ1-1; D is perhaps TRBD1 (5 bases). There are 14 residues in the CDR3. V lost 0 bases and J lost 5, with 13 bases in between. Looked up from germline, CDR1 is DFQATT and CDR2 is SNEGSKA (reference sequence).

The rearrangement uses TRBV24-1 and TRBJ2-1, with 7 bases fitting TRBD2. Trimming took 4 bases from V and 7 from J; bases not matched to a gene: 15. Germline assignment: CDR1 KGHDR and CDR2 SFDVKD. The CDR3 spans 17 residues. CDR3 in amino acids: CATSEPKGTTGGNEQFF. The CDR3 coding sequence is TGTGCCACCAGTGAGCCAAAAGGGACTACCGGGGGGAATGAGCAGTTCTTC.

This clonotype was seen ten or more times. The V call is TRBV14, the J call TRBJ2-7; 8 nucleotides line up with TRBD2. The germline gives CDR1 SGHDN, CDR2 FVKESK. The CDR3 is 15 amino acids. The V gene end was trimmed by 1 base and the J gene end by 4 bases; junction bases not matched to a gene: 6. The DNA of the CDR3 is TGTGCCAGCAGCCAAGGGAGCGGGAGCGGATACGAGCAGTACTTC. Amino acids: CASSQGSGSGYEQYF.

This clonotype came up a few times. Germline and junction disagree at one end, which may indicate a read error. V gene TRBV4-3 combines with J gene TRBJ1-1; maybe TRBD1 (6 bases). Germline CDR1 reads LGHNA; CDR2 reads YSLEER. The CDR3 extends over 16 amino acids. For the CDR3, the DNA is TGCACCAGCAGCCAAGATCCCCCGGGGGGCGAGACTGAAGCTTTCTTT. As protein: CTSSQDPPGGETEAFF.

This clonotype was seen ten or more times. The chain combines TRBV9 with TRBJ1-1; D not certain. The germline V and J ends were trimmed by 2 bases and 0 bases, with 8 bases remaining between them. Germline assignment: CDR1 SGDLS and CDR2 YYNGEE. There are 14 residues in the CDR3. Written as DNA, the CDR3 is TGTGCCAGCAGCGTTGGTGACATGAACACTGAAGCTTTCTTT. Amino acid sequence: CASSVGDMNTEAFF.

Points on this clonotype: This may come from a read error, since a much larger clone is one base off. The rearrangement links TRBV11-2 to TRBJ2-1; D uncertain. The CDR3 runs to 15 residues. Germline values: CDR1 SGHAT, CDR2 FQNNGV. The CDR3 region is CASSQDAVEANELFF. The CDR3 nucleotides are TGTGCCAGCAGCCAAGATGCGGTCGAAGCGAATGAGCTGTTCTTC.

In the case of this clonotype: This is likely an artifact of a read error, given a far larger clone one base away. This chain uses TRBV11-2 with TRBJ2-1; D may be TRBD2 (6 bases). The J call is in doubt because the DNA end fits TRBJ2-5 better. CDR3 size: 17 residues. Germline values: CDR1 SGHAT, CDR2 FQNNGV. The CDR3 region has the DNA TGTGCCAGCACCGCCCCAACTCGGCGGGGAAGGAGAGAGGCCCAGTACTTC. Translation gives CASTAPTRRGRREAQYF.

This clonotype was seen a handful of times. This chain uses TRBV20-1 with TRBJ2-1; no clear D. This CDR3 region has 15 residues. V lost 5 bases to trimming and J lost 0 bases, with 14 bases between them. Germline V gene lookup returns CDR1 DFQATT and CDR2 SNEGSKA (reference sequence). The CDR3 here is CSAPQLQSSYNEQFF. In nucleotides, the CDR3 is TGCAGTGCTCCGCAACTCCAGTCCTCCTACAATGAGCAGTTCTTC.